Sequencing of this T cell receptor (beta chain) was carried out in a study of CD8 T cells in Susac syndrome. With random hexamers, roughly 0.5 to 1 ug RNA was reverse transcribed. Amplification of TCR beta CDR3 spanned 54 Vbeta and 13 Jbeta via immunoSEQ multiplex PCR. TCRdb called the immunoSEQ multiplex PCR reads again in MiXCR, with one record for every CDR3 protein. The sample gives 90,000 to 150,000 distinct CDR3 sequences, about 92% of which show up once; 0.093% is in the top ten. Sequencing of TCR beta drew on CD8+ and CD4+ T cells from blood. The receptor's source is a human donor with multiple sclerosis. The source material was CD4+ T cells from PBMCs.

CDR3 region: CAWTQLVRYTEAFF. CDR3 DNA: TGTGCCTGGACCCAACTCGTCAGGTACACTGAAGCTTTCTTT. J is TRBJ1-1 and V is TRBV30; D not resolved. The germline V gene has CDR1 GTSNPN and CDR2 SVGIG (reference sequence). V gave up 4 bases and J gave up 3 bases, with 15 bases separating them. The CDR3 sequence is 14 residues long.